This note documents a single T cell receptor beta chain sequence. This entry comes from a study of T cell responses to AZD1222 COVID-19 vaccine. Sequencing used immunoSEQ multiplex PCR; TCRdb keeps in-frame clones, though not all of them. Of some 110,000 clones detected, around 85% appear once; the ten largest clones hold around 4.4%. Germline V gives CDR1 SGHDT, CDR2 YYEEEE. The CDR3 extends over 13 amino acids. V was clipped by 5 bases and J by 3 bases, with 11 bases between them. Sequenced material: peripheral blood, taken 28 days after the second AZD1222 dose. V and J are TRBV5-6 and TRBJ1-2; D gene ambiguous. The TCR comes from an adult who received the AZD1222 COVID-19 vaccine. As DNA, the CDR3 is TGTGCCAGCAGACCCGACAATCACTATGGCTACACCTTC. This translates into CASRPDNHYGYTF.